The 10 T cell receptor beta chains below come from one sample, sequenced in a study of blood T cells in healthy people across ages (dated by TCRdb to about 2015). Libraries were constructed by 5' RACE. Sequenced on an Illumina HiSeq 2500. A second PCR of roughly 7 to 12 cycles was performed with a sample-barcoded 5' primer and a J-beta primer mix. TCRdb handled the public reads itself, with Q25 trimming in fastp and clone calling in MiXCR, and kept productive beta chains. Here each entry gathers all rows of one CDR3 protein and keeps the most common genes and DNA. In this sample the table shows 1 million or so distinct CDR3 sequences, approximately 26% of which occur a single time. About 0.8% of the sample is held by the ten biggest clonotypes. These data were likewise used in another study, on T cells of mothers and their children.

The material sequenced was blood. These receptors were obtained from a girl aged 2-10 years in good health.

In its sample, this clonotype was seen a few times. V gene TRBV7-6 combines with J gene TRBJ2-1, with 7 positions matching TRBD2. The J call may not be correct, given that the DNA end is closer to TRBJ2-7. The germline CDR1 and CDR2 sequences are SGHVS and FNYEAQ. CDR3 length equals 15 residues. The chain's CDR3 is CASSFLKAGRYEQYF. The CDR3 DNA sequence: TGTGCCAGCAGCTTTTTAAAAGCGGGGAGATACGAGCAGTACTTC.

The chain employs TRBV20-1 and TRBJ2-3; 8 positions match TRBD1. The junction had 4 bases not matched to a gene; V was cut back by 0 bases and J by 2 bases. CDR3 size: 15 residues. The germline gives CDR1 DFQATT, CDR2 SNEGSKA (reference sequence). The CDR3 is CSARDLTGDTDTQYF. The DNA of the CDR3 is TGCAGTGCTAGAGATCTGACAGGGGACACAGATACGCAGTATTTT.

This clonotype was detected only a few times. V usage is TRBV9 and J usage is TRBJ2-1; D is uncertain. V gave up 4 bases and J gave up 8 bases, with 10 bases separating them. The length of the CDR3 is 12 residues. Germline-derived CDR1 and CDR2 are SGDLS and YYNGEE. The CDR3 here is CASSPPGYEQFF. Here the CDR3 DNA reads TGTGCCAGCAGCCCTCCCGGCTATGAGCAGTTCTTC. The full variable domain, with the rest looked up from reference TRBV9 and TRBJ2-1, is DSGVTQTPKHLITATGQRVTLRCSPRSGDLSVYWYQQSLDQGLQFLIQYYNGEERAKGNILERFSAQQFPDLHSELNLSSLELGDSALYFCASSPPGYEQFFGPGTRLTVL.

This clonotype appeared a few times. The chain has TRBV28 and TRBJ1-5; 7 nucleotides line up with TRBD1. The germline V gene has CDR1 MDHEN and CDR2 SYDVKM. The CDR3 sequence is 16 residues long. The V segment lost 6 bases and the J segment 3 bases; nucleotides outside the gene matches: 11. The CDR3 coding sequence is TGTGCCAGCAGCCCGACCGGGACAGAGAACAATCAGCCCCAGCATTTT. This encodes CASSPTGTENNQPQHF. The variable domain in full, with the rest retrieved from reference TRBV28 and TRBJ1-5, is DVKVTQSSRYLVKRTGEKVFLECVQDMDHENMFWYRQDPGLGLRLIYFSYDVKMKEKGDIPEGYSVSREKKERFSLILESASTNQTSMYLCASSPTGTENNQPQHFGDGTRLSIL.

The chain uses TRBV6-1 and TRBJ1-2; D might be TRBD1 (5 bases). V was pared by 2 bases and J by 4 bases, with 14 bases between. From germline, CDR1 is MNHNS and CDR2 SASEGT. The CDR3 is 15 residues long. CDR3 bases: TGTGCCAGCAGTGAACCGCGGGACCATTTCTATGGCTACACCTTC. Its protein product is CASSEPRDHFYGYTF.

This clonotype has more than one count but fewer than ten. The gene calls are TRBV7-9 and TRBJ1-2, with 8 bases that match TRBD1. The CDR3 runs to 15 residues. V was pared by 4 bases and J by 5 bases, with 9 bases of the junction left unmatched. Germline assignment: CDR1 SEHNR and CDR2 FQNEAQ (reference sequence). CDR3 amino acids: CASSSPDRGQYGYTF. The CDR3 DNA reads TGTGCCAGCAGCTCGCCTGACAGGGGCCAGTATGGCTACACCTTC.

This clonotype has just a few counts. This rearrangement joins TRBV7-9 to TRBJ2-7; possibly TRBD2 for D (6 bases). Germline V CDR1 and CDR2: SEHNR, FQNEAQ (reference sequence). V lost 6 bases and J 0 bases, leaving 18 bases between the germline ends. The CDR3 runs to 16 residues. This CDR3 reads CASRSGSNKSSYEQYF. The DNA of the CDR3 is TGTGCCAGCAGAAGCGGGTCCAACAAAAGCTCCTACGAGCAGTACTTC.

The chain recombines TRBV27 with TRBJ1-2, with D perhaps TRBD1 (5 bases). The CDR3 extends over 15 amino acids. Trimming cost V 4 bases and J 8 bases, with 20 bases left between them. The germline gives CDR1 MNHEY, CDR2 SMNVEV (reference sequence). CDR3 region: CASSSTGTLSSGYTF. The CDR3 DNA reads TGTGCCAGCAGTTCCACCGGGACCCTTTCAAGCGGCTACACCTTC.

This clonotype has more than one count but fewer than ten. The chain links TRBV7-9 to TRBJ1-1; TRBD1 matches 7 bases. The CDR3 covers 15 residues. V trimming: 2 bases; J trimming: 3 bases; junction bases outside the gene matches: 6. Germline V lookup: CDR1 SEHNR, CDR2 FQNEAQ (reference sequence). CDR3 DNA sequence: TGTGCCAGCAGCTTATGGACAGGATTTTACACTGAAGCTTTCTTT. Its translation: CASSLWTGFYTEAFF.

This chain connects TRBV20-1 to TRBJ1-2; D not resolved. Trimming removed 5 bases from V and 5 bases from J, with 18 bases in between. CDR1 and CDR2 (germline): DFQATT, SNEGSKA (reference sequence). CDR3 length: 14 residues. The CDR3 DNA reads TGCAGTGCTGCTAGGGTGGACGCTATATATGGCTACACCTTC. Its protein is CSAARVDAIYGYTF.